These T cell receptor beta chains were read from a single sample in a study of post-analysis software for immune sequencing data. TCRdb re-analysed the PCR reads in MiXCR, keeping a single row per CDR3 protein. The data contain over 300,000 distinct CDR3 sequences, roughly 36% of them singletons. The sequencing sample was made of blood. These receptors all come from a girl between 10 and 17 years old with multiple sclerosis. Each CDR3 is given with its conserved first and last residue. A D gene is named only where the DNA matches it firmly. Where a row states a size, it is once, few, many or the class of an expanded clone; other rows omit it.

clone_size,d_call,v_call,j_call,cdr3_nt,cdr3_aa
few,TRBD2,TRBV20-1,TRBJ2-5,TGCATACCGACTAGCGGGGGGGATGAGGAGACCCAGTACTTC,CIPTSGGDEETQYF
-,-,TRBV7-2,TRBJ2-7,TGTGCCAGCAGCCTAGCAGCGACGAACTACGAGCAGTACTTC,CASSLAATNYEQYF
-,TRBD1,TRBV7-9,TRBJ2-5,TGTGCCACCACATTTCTGGACAGGGGAGAGACCCAGTACTTC,CATTFLDRGETQYF
few,-,TRBV29-1,TRBJ2-7,TGCAGCGCCACTACGACGGTATCCTACGAGCAGTACTTC,CSATTTVSYEQYF
-,-,TRBV7-2,TRBJ2-7,TGTGCCAGCAGCTTACAGACTGGGACCGAGCAGTACTTC,CASSLQTGTEQYF
few,-,TRBV28,TRBJ2-5,TGTGCCAGCAGTTCCCAACTAGGGGTGGGGGTCGGACAAGAGACCCAGTACTTC,CASSSQLGVGVGQETQYF
-,TRBD2,TRBV4-1,TRBJ2-1,TGCGCCAGTGAGCGGGGGACCTTCCCGATAGATGAGCAGTTCTTC,CASERGTFPIDEQFF
few,TRBD1,TRBV15,TRBJ1-2,TGTGCCACCAGCAGAGATTTTGGACAGGGCTATGGCTACACCTTC,CATSRDFGQGYGYTF
-,-,TRBV10-3,TRBJ2-7,TGTGCCATCAGTGCCGAGCCATCGACCAGTTACGAGCAGTACTTC,CAISAEPSTSYEQYF
-,TRBD1,TRBV7-2,TRBJ2-6,TGTGCCAGCAGCTTAGGGACAGGGTCTGGGGCCAACGTCCTGACTTTC,CASSLGTGSGANVLTF